The rows below give T cell receptor beta chains drawn from one sample of a study of blood T cell repertoires in COVID-19. Profiled with immunoSEQ multiplex PCR; TCRdb holds only in-frame clones, not every one. The sample lists about 250,000 clones, about 89% occurring once. Sequenced: peripheral blood. These receptors came from a woman aged 60 to 75 who had recovered from COVID-19. CDR3s include the opening cysteine and the closing phenylalanine or tryptophan. Fields, in order: J gene, clone size, V gene, D gene, CDR3 protein, CDR3 DNA. A D gene is named only where the DNA matches it firmly. Rows give clone size only sometimes, using once, few, many, or a class for an expanded clone.

TRBJ2-7	NA	TRBV6-6	TRBD2	CASGDQAGTYEQYF	TGTGCCAGTGGGGACCAAGCGGGGACCTACGAGCAGTACTTC
TRBJ1-5	NA	TRBV7-2	NA	CASTYSNQPQHF	TGTGCCAGCACCTACAGCAATCAGCCCCAGCATTTT
TRBJ1-5	once	TRBV7-9	NA	CASSSGQISNQPQHF	TGTGCCAGCAGCTCAGGACAGATAAGCAATCAGCCCCAGCATTTT
TRBJ1-5	NA	TRBV7-9	TRBD1	CASSLGQGVGQPQHF	TGTGCCAGCAGCTTAGGGCAGGGGGTTGGTCAGCCCCAGCATTTT
TRBJ2-3	NA	TRBV7-3	NA	CASSFGSETDTQYF	TGTGCCAGCAGCTTCGGTAGCGAGACAGATACGCAGTATTTT
TRBJ1-4	many	TRBV2	NA	CASSEHSLNEKLFF	TGTGCCAGCAGTGAACACAGTCTTAATGAAAAACTGTTTTTT
TRBJ2-3	NA	TRBV3-1/TRBV3-2	TRBD2	CASSQLAGTRGDRHTQYF	TGTGCCAGCAGCCAACTAGCGGGGACAAGGGGGGATCGCCATACGCAGTATTTT
TRBJ2-1	NA	TRBV14	NA	CASSLGLYNEQFF	TGTGCCAGCAGCCTGGGACTCTACAATGAGCAGTTCTTC
TRBJ1-1	NA	TRBV4-1	TRBD1	CASSQGQGPNTEAFF	TGCGCCAGCAGCCAAGGACAGGGGCCCAACACTGAAGCTTTCTTT
TRBJ1-2	NA	TRBV11-1	NA	CASSSLRQGAHGYTF	TGTGCCAGCAGCTCTCTAAGGCAGGGCGCTCATGGCTACACCTTC
TRBJ2-7	NA	TRBV4-1	TRBD1	CASSQDARTGDSYEQYF	TGCGCCAGCAGCCAAGATGCCCGGACAGGTGACTCCTACGAGCAGTACTTC
TRBJ1-1	NA	TRBV7-6	TRBD1	CASSSEWTGENTEAFF	TGTGCCAGCAGCTCCGAATGGACAGGGGAGAACACTGAAGCTTTCTTT
TRBJ2-6	NA	TRBV28	TRBD1	CASSLGTGVSSGANVLTF	TGTGCCAGCAGTTTAGGTACAGGGGTAAGCTCTGGGGCCAACGTCCTGACTTTC
TRBJ2-2	NA	TRBV27	TRBD1	CASRPQGGGELFF	TGTGCCAGCAGGCCACAGGGGGGCGGGGAGCTGTTTTTT
TRBJ1-1	NA	TRBV5-4	TRBD1	CASSPDRDTEAFF	TGTGCCAGCAGCCCGGACAGGGACACTGAAGCTTTCTTT
TRBJ2-5	NA	TRBV28	TRBD2	CASSFGPGGRGGGQETQYF	TGTGCCAGCAGTTTTGGGCCGGGAGGTAGAGGCGGCGGGCAAGAGACCCAGTACTTC